This T cell receptor beta chain came from a study of blood T cell repertoires in COVID-19. Study summary: Researchers got acute and convalescent COVID-19 samples from the United States, Italy and Spain. T cells, B-cell-depleted T cells, or PBMCs provided the cDNA or gDNA that served as material.

TCRdb's table, derived via immunoSEQ multiplex PCR, lists solely in-frame clones and lacks some. In the table there are approximately 390,000 clones, roughly 89% of which are singletons. This clonotype originated in a man between 18 and 29 years old with active or convalescent COVID-19. Sequencing input: peripheral blood.

The DNA of the CDR3 is TGTGCCACCAGGGGACAGAATACCTACAATGAGCAGTTCTTC. Its translation: CATRGQNTYNEQFF. The chain uses TRBV24-1 and TRBJ2-1; TRBD1 agrees at 7 bases. V was pared by 7 bases and J by 2 bases, with 4 bases of the junction left unmatched. This CDR3 spans 14 amino acids. Germline CDR1 KGHDR, CDR2 SFDVKD.